These T cell receptor beta chains were read from a single sample in a study of cytomegalovirus exposure and HLA in healthy donors. The data were produced by immunoSEQ multiplex PCR, yet TCRdb's version contains in-frame clones alone and is incomplete. The sample shows tens of thousands of clones, about 78% of them seen only once. Material: PBMCs. The receptors originated from a woman aged 40-49 years in good health and CMV-seropositive. Each CDR3 is given with its conserved first and last residue. The order of the fields is V gene, J gene, clone size, D gene, CDR3 DNA, CDR3 protein. The D gene is left open where the match is weak. Expanded clones are given a class, and other clones once, few, many or no size at all.

TRBV7-7	TRBJ2-5	once	-	TGTGCCAGCAGTCCGCTTTTGGGGGGCCAAGAGACCCAGTACTTC	CASSPLLGGQETQYF
TRBV19	TRBJ2-1	few	-	TGTGCCAGTAGTATGCGATACAATGAGCAGTTCTTC	CASSMRYNEQFF
TRBV7-9	TRBJ1-5	-	TRBD1	TGTGCCAGCAGCTTAGAGGGACAGGGGTATCAGCCCCAGCATTTT	CASSLEGQGYQPQHF
TRBV5-1	TRBJ1-3	-	-	TGCGCCAGCAGCCCTGACAGCGCCTACTCTGGAAACACCATATATTTT	CASSPDSAYSGNTIYF
TRBV5-1	TRBJ2-5	-	TRBD2	TGCGCCAGCAGCCCTCGGGCTAGCGGGGACCAAGAGACCCAGTACTTC	CASSPRASGDQETQYF
TRBV18	TRBJ1-1	-	TRBD1	TGTGCCAGCTCACTAGGGACAGGGGGGAACACTGAAGCTTTCTTT	CASSLGTGGNTEAFF
TRBV5-1	TRBJ1-2	-	-	TGCGCCAGCAGCTTGAAATCGAACAGGGTTACTAACTATGGCTACACCTTC	CASSLKSNRVTNYGYTF
TRBV9	TRBJ1-4	-	TRBD1	TGTGCCAGCAGCCCTCAAGAGGGGGGACAGGGTAATGAAAAACTGTTTTTT	CASSPQEGGQGNEKLFF
TRBV30	TRBJ1-4	-	-	TGTGCCTGGAAGGGGTGGGGGAGGACTAATGAAAAACTGTTTTTT	CAWKGWGRTNEKLFF
TRBV15	TRBJ1-2	-	-	TGTGCCACCAGCCCGAATATATTACAGGAAAGTCGGTTTCGGGATGGCTACACCTTC	CATSPNILQESRFRDGYTF
TRBV2	TRBJ2-7	-	TRBD1	TGTGCCAGTTCGGGACAGAACTCCTACGAGCAGTACTTC	CASSGQNSYEQYF
TRBV4-1	TRBJ2-7	-	-	TGCGCCAGCAGCCAAGATCACGGGGTCTCCTACGAGCAGTACTTC	CASSQDHGVSYEQYF
TRBV7-8	TRBJ1-1	few	-	TGTGCCAGCAGCCACGAGCGGGTGTACACTGAAGCTTTCTTT	CASSHERVYTEAFF
TRBV6-6	TRBJ2-7	-	-	TGTGCCAGCAGTTACGCGGACTCCTACGAGCAGTACTTC	CASSYADSYEQYF
TRBV2	TRBJ2-7	-	TRBD2	TGTGCCAGCAGTGTCTCGACTAGCGGGGCGTACGAGCAGTACTTC	CASSVSTSGAYEQYF
TRBV30	TRBJ2-7	-	TRBD1	TGTGCCTGGAGCAAGAGACAGGGTGTCCCCTACGAGCAGTACTTC	CAWSKRQGVPYEQYF
TRBV18	TRBJ2-3	-	TRBD1	TGTGCCAGCTCATCTCAGGGGGCCTCAGATACGCAGTATTTT	CASSSQGASDTQYF
TRBV11-2	TRBJ1-2	once	TRBD1	TGTGCCAGCAGCTTAACGGGACAGGGGAACTATGGCTACACCTTC	CASSLTGQGNYGYTF